The entry that follows covers one TCR beta chain sequence. This clonotype was seen many times. The specificity of this receptor is unknown. No much larger clone is present one base from it, and per-base qualities are unavailable. The receptor library was made with PCR. TCRdb records Illumina HiSeq 2500 as the sequencer. Molecular barcoding was employed in the preparation of TCR libraries, with unique molecular identifiers being used to normalize TCRbeta repertoire quantification. TCRdb handled the public reads itself, with Q25 trimming in fastp and clone calling in MiXCR, and kept productive beta chains. Rows with one shared CDR3 protein collapse into an entry with the most common genes and DNA. A total of 350,000 to 500,000 distinct CDR3 sequences appear in this sample, 43% of them only once. The top ten hold roughly a quarter of the sample. The label giving this sample's treatment or condition can be read as: allogeneic hematopoietic cell transplantation with graft depleted of TCRalphabeta T cells and CD19 B cells. Transplant recipients were children who received TCRalphabeta/CD19-depleted allogeneic hematopoietic cell grafts.

The entry originates in a study of T-cell reconstitution after alpha-beta-depleted transplantation in children (dated by TCRdb to about 2016). Concerning the study at large: Using TCR repertoire profiling, the study followed T-cell immune reconstitution in a quantitative way in children after TCRalphabeta/CD19-depleted allogeneic hematopoietic cell transplantation.

The full study reports these points: The frequencies of hyperexpanded clones fell over the following months, and after one year, T-cell counts and TCRbeta diversity were mostly attributed to newly produced T cells. The apparently early recovery of alphabetaT-cell counts about two months after transplant reportedly depended on only several hundred rapidly expanded clones that came from non-depleted graft cells. The high TCRbeta diversity at day 60 in some patients was ascribed to recipient T cells and intrathymic progenitors that had survived conditioning.

The germline V gene yields SGHAT for CDR1 and FQNNGV for CDR2. The CDR3, cysteine through phenylalanine, is 15 amino acids long. Just the 45-base CDR3 DNA is kept, in frame starting at base 1. The germline ends are 10 bases apart after V is trimmed by 0 bases and J by 4 bases. This TCR came from a girl aged 2 to 10 with aplastic anemia, due to receive a stem cell transplant. The sequence links TRBV11-2 to TRBJ1-5; confidence is insufficient to name the D gene. This specimen was PBMCs, taken before TCRalphabeta/CD19-depleted stem cell transplant. The CDR3 corresponds to CASSLDRGGNQPQHF. DNA sequence: TGTGCCAGCAGCTTAGATCGGGGAGGGAATCAGCCCCAGCATTTT.